This passage covers 7 T cell receptor beta chains from one sample sequenced in a study of blood T cell repertoires in COVID-19. Repertoires were generated with immunoSEQ multiplex PCR, while TCRdb's copy carries only in-frame clones and drops some. The sample carries 120,000 or so clones, around 87% recorded once. Source material: peripheral blood. Source of these receptors: a man aged 50-60 years with acute or convalescent COVID-19.

This chain uses TRBV7-6 with TRBJ2-2; 10 nucleotides match TRBD2. In germline, CDR1 is SGHVS, CDR2 FNYEAQ. J gave up 3 bases and V 5 bases, and 6 bases lay outside the gene matches. CDR3 length: 16 amino acids. CDR3: CASSRTSGTYTGELFF. The CDR3 region has the DNA TGTGCCAGCAGCCGTACTAGCGGGACTTACACCGGGGAGCTGTTTTTT.

V gene TRBV7-2 combines with J gene TRBJ2-7; 8 bases align to TRBD1. This CDR3 has 15 residues. V shed 5 bases, J shed 2 bases, and the junction held 8 bases outside the gene matches. CDR1 SGHTA and CDR2 FQGNSA come from the germline V gene. The CDR3, as DNA: TGTGCCAGCAGCCTAGACAGGGGCCAACCCTACGAGCAGTACTTC. It codes for CASSLDRGQPYEQYF.

The V call is TRBV2, the J call TRBJ1-6, with 8 bases fitting TRBD1. There are 15 residues in the CDR3. The germline gives CDR1 SNHLY, CDR2 FYNNEI. V shed 6 bases and J 5 bases; nucleotides not matched to a gene: 6. CDR3 sequence reads: CASRKTGGNNSPLHF. CDR3 DNA: TGTGCCAGCAGAAAAACAGGGGGAAATAATTCACCCCTCCACTTT.

This chain uses TRBV3-1 (or the pseudogene TRBV3-2) with TRBJ2-1, with D maybe TRBD2 (6 bases). Germline lookup yields CDR1 LGHDT and CDR2 YNNKEL (reference sequence). The CDR3 is 13 amino acids. Trimming shortened V by 4 bases and J by 2 bases, and 6 bases separated the two germline ends. The DNA of the CDR3 is TGTGCCAGCAGCCGGGGGGCCTACAATGAGCAGTTCTTC. Translating gives CASSRGAYNEQFF.

This clone was seen a few times. J is TRBJ1-1 and V is TRBV18; D remains ambiguous. Looked up from germline, CDR1 is KGHSH and CDR2 is LQKENI. The CDR3 runs to 15 residues. V dropped 3 bases and J dropped 2 bases, with 13 bases sitting between them. CDR3 bases: TGTGCCAGCTCACCCGGTGTCAAGTCTAACACTGAAGCTTTCTTT. Amino acid sequence: CASSPGVKSNTEAFF.

The rearrangement links TRBV11-3 to TRBJ1-2; 8 bases fit TRBD1. After removal of 5 bases from V and 7 bases from J, the junction contained 3 bases not matched to a gene. Germline lookup yields CDR1 SGHNT and CDR2 YENEEA. This CDR3 spans 12 amino acids. The CDR3 DNA follows: TGTGCCAGCAGCGACAGGGGCACTGGCTACACCTTC. Its protein product is CASSDRGTGYTF.

This clone was recorded only once. This chain uses TRBV6-5 with TRBJ1-1; TRBD1 matches 7 bases. The CDR3 extends over 15 amino acids. V shed 7 bases and J 0 bases; nucleotides not matched to a gene: 8. Germline V CDR1 and CDR2: MNHEY, SVGAGI. The CDR3 region is CASKPTGVMNTEAFF. The CDR3 region has the DNA TGTGCCAGCAAGCCTACAGGGGTCATGAACACTGAAGCTTTCTTT.